This entry features one T cell receptor (beta chain) sequence. This record comes from a study of OX40 agonist ivuxolimab in advanced cancers. The CDR3 totals 16 residues. CDR1 is SGHTA, CDR2 FQGTGA, per germline. The junction had 4 bases not matched to a gene; V was cut back by 0 bases and J by 1 base. Profiling relied on immunoSEQ multiplex PCR, and the TCRdb table lists in-frame clones only, not all of them. The sample yields 60,000 to 100,000 clones, roughly 80% seen once. The V and J genes are TRBV7-3 and TRBJ2-3, with TRBD2 identical over 7 bases. The TCR was taken from an adult with an advanced solid tumor such as melanoma, head and neck, liver or kidney cancer. Source: CD4+ or CD8+ T cells sorted from blood, taken in a trial of the OX40 agonist ivuxolimab. The chain's CDR3 is CASSLTGRARTDTQYF. The CDR3 DNA reads as TGTGCCAGCAGCTTAACAGGGAGGGCTCGCACAGATACGCAGTATTTT.